The entry below describes one T cell receptor (beta chain). This sample stems from a study of T cell responses to AZD1222 COVID-19 vaccine. Assay used: immunoSEQ multiplex PCR; TCRdb lists only in-frame clones, some missing. The data show about 39,000 clones, with around 88% seen just once and more than 20% held by the top ten. The CDR3 spans 14 residues. Germline CDR1 reads SGHRS; CDR2 reads YFSETQ. V shed 5 bases and J 4 bases; nucleotides not matched to a gene: 2. The input for sequencing was peripheral blood, taken 28 days after the second AZD1222 dose. This chain uses TRBV5-1 with TRBJ2-5, with TRBD2 matching 13 bases. This clonotype originated in an adult who received the AZD1222 COVID-19 vaccine. The CDR3 sequence is CASRTSGGPETQYF. Written as DNA, the CDR3 is TGCGCCAGCAGGACTAGCGGGGGGCCAGAGACCCAGTACTTC. The whole variable domain, remainder taken from reference TRBV5-1 and TRBJ2-5, is KAGVTQTPRYLIKTRGQQVTLSCSPISGHRSVSWYQQTPGQGLQFLFEYFSETQRNKGNFPGRFSGRQFSNSRSEMNVSTLELGDSALYLCASRTSGGPETQYFGPGTRLLVL.